One and the same sample provided the 17 T cell receptor beta chains below, sequenced in a study of cytomegalovirus exposure and HLA in healthy donors. This PCR relied on a set of 60 Vbeta primers and 13 Jbeta primers. The protocol was immunoSEQ multiplex PCR, while the TCRdb copy is restricted to in-frame clones and leaves out a portion. This sample yields roughly 150,000 clones, of which around four fifths are seen a single time; more than 1.4% belongs to the top ten. Specimen: PBMCs. The origin of the receptors is a male donor in good health and CMV-seronegative.

The chain has TRBV5-5 and TRBJ1-1, with unresolved D. This CDR3 is built from 13 residues. With 2 bases removed from V and 1 base from J, the gap between germline ends came to 6 bases. The germline V gene has CDR1 SGHKS and CDR2 YYEKEE (reference sequence). CDR3 bases: TGTGCCAGCAGCTTAAGAGAGAACACTGAAGCTTTCTTT. Amino acids: CASSLRENTEAFF.

The rearrangement joins TRBV2 to TRBJ1-5; 7 bases line up with TRBD1. The V gene end was trimmed by 6 bases and the J gene end by 4 bases; junction bases not matched to a gene: 3. The germline CDR1 and CDR2 sequences are SNHLY and FYNNEI. This CDR3 is 13 amino acids long. The CDR3 region has the DNA TGTGCCAGCAGGGACAGGCGGAATCAGCCCCAGCATTTT. Residues: CASRDRRNQPQHF.

The rearrangement joins TRBV15 to TRBJ1-1; D is ambiguous. Looked up from germline, CDR1 is LNHNV and CDR2 is YYDKDF (reference sequence). CDR3 length: 13 residues. Trimming left V 0 bases short and J 5 bases short, with 7 bases between. Here the CDR3 DNA reads TGTGCCACCAGCAGAGATTTCGGGACTGAAGCTTTCTTT. Translated, it gives CATSRDFGTEAFF.

CDR3 amino acids: CASSVMSGTTYEQYF. The CDR3 DNA reads as TGTGCCAGCAGTGTGATGAGCGGAACTACCTACGAGCAGTACTTC. V usage is TRBV6-1 and J usage is TRBJ2-5; possibly TRBD2 for D (5 bases). The DNA end lines up better with TRBJ2-7; the J call may be wrong. Germline V gene sequence: CDR1 MNHNS, CDR2 SASEGT. CDR3 length: 15 amino acids.

This clone was observed once. This sequence joins TRBV5-1 and TRBJ2-7; 7 nucleotides line up with TRBD2. The germline V gene has CDR1 SGHRS and CDR2 YFSETQ. The CDR3 extends over 14 amino acids. Trimming took 5 bases from V and 7 from J; bases not matched to a gene: 12. The CDR3 region is CASSSTSSPFEQYF. CDR3 DNA sequence: TGCGCCAGCAGTTCGACTAGCAGTCCTTTTGAGCAGTACTTC.

CDR3 in DNA: TGTGCCAGCAGTGAACCGGGACAGGGGGCTGCCAGCTATGGCTACACCTTC. It is translated as CASSEPGQGAASYGYTF. The chain recombines TRBV2 with TRBJ1-2, with 12 bases fitting TRBD1. J was trimmed by 4 bases and V by 2 bases; bases with no gene match: 8. The germline V gene has CDR1 SNHLY and CDR2 FYNNEI. The CDR3 runs to 17 residues.

This sequence joins TRBV30 and TRBJ2-5; TRBD2 is a possible D gene (5 bases). Germline assignment: CDR1 GTSNPN and CDR2 SVGIG (reference sequence). The CDR3 extends over 11 amino acids. Trimming removed 0 bases from V and 11 bases from J, with 10 bases in between. CDR3 nucleotides: TGTGCCTGGAGTGTAACTAGGGAGCAGTACTTC. This gives the protein CAWSVTREQYF.

V usage is TRBV2 and J usage is TRBJ2-1; 7 bases are a match to TRBD2. CDR1 is SNHLY and CDR2 is FYNNEI in the germline V gene. The CDR3 totals 14 residues. The ends lost 2 bases at V and 2 bases at J; junction bases unmatched: 0. This CDR3 is CASSERGAYNEQFF. CDR3 DNA: TGTGCCAGCAGTGAACGGGGGGCCTACAATGAGCAGTTCTTC.

This rearrangement joins TRBV21-1 to TRBJ2-5; the DNA was not used to check the table's D call, TRBD2. TRBV21-1 is listed as a pseudogene. This CDR3 spans 16 amino acids. CDR3 loop: CASSKAGTSGQETQYF. The CDR3 DNA is TGTGCCAGCAGCAAAGCCGGGACTAGCGGCCAAGAGACCCAGTACTTC.

The DNA for the CDR3 is TGCAGCGTTGGGGTGGGACAGGGGGGCTACGAGCAGTACTTC. Amino acids: CSVGVGQGGYEQYF. The chain couples TRBV29-1 to TRBJ2-7; 11 bases align to TRBD1. V was clipped by 4 bases and J by 3 bases; unmatched bases: 5. The CDR3 loop spans 14 amino acids. Germline CDR1 and CDR2: SQVTM and ANQGSEA.

This clone was seen once. The J gene is TRBJ2-3, the V gene TRBV29-1; D may be TRBD2 (6 bases). CDR1 and CDR2 from the germline V gene are SQVTM and ANQGSEA. This CDR3 region has 11 residues. DNA for the CDR3: TGCTCCCACTCAGCGGGAGATACGCAGTATTTT. Translated, it gives CSHSAGDTQYF.

The table lists this clone with a few counts. The chain couples TRBV7-9 to TRBJ1-1; D not resolved. CDR1 is SEHNR and CDR2 is FQNEAQ in the germline V gene (reference sequence). Deletions cut 5 bases from V and 4 bases from J, with 11 bases between. This CDR3 contains 13 residues. The CDR3 spells CASSNGRGTEAFF. CDR3 DNA sequence: TGTGCCAGCAGCAATGGACGGGGCACTGAAGCTTTCTTT.

The chain couples TRBV4-1 to TRBJ2-2, with 7 bases lining up with TRBD2. The CDR3 is made up of 18 amino acids. V dropped 4 bases and J dropped 5; count of bases not matched to a gene: 16. CDR1 is MGHRA and CDR2 is YSYEKL in the germline V gene. DNA of the CDR3: TGCGCCAGCAGCCTTATTAACCCCTGGCTAGCGGATACCGGGGAGCTGTTTTTT. Its translation is CASSLINPWLADTGELFF.

The gene calls are TRBV28 and TRBJ1-5; TRBD1 might be the D (5 bases). Germline V CDR1 and CDR2: MDHEN, SYDVKM. The CDR3 runs to 14 residues. V lost 5 bases, J lost 11 bases, and 19 bases lay in between. CDR3 DNA sequence: TGTGCCAGCAGTCTCGACAGTTCGGAATTCGCCCAGCATTTT. It encodes CASSLDSSEFAQHF.

The chain uses TRBV7-2 and TRBJ2-2; 11 bases fit TRBD1. The trim removed 8 bases at V and 4 bases at J, leaving 12 bases unmatched. The germline gives CDR1 SGHTA, CDR2 FQGNSA. There are 17 residues in the CDR3. This CDR3 is CASSSGGQGVATGELFF. CDR3 nucleotide sequence: TGTGCCAGCTCATCCGGGGGACAGGGGGTGGCCACCGGGGAGCTGTTTTTT. Full variable domain (remainder filled in from reference TRBV7-2 and TRBJ2-2): GAGVSQSPSNKVTEKGKDVELRCDPISGHTALYWYRQSLGQGLEFLIYFQGNSAPDKSGLPSDRFSAERTGGSVSTLTIQRTQQEDSAVYLCASSSGGQGVATGELFFGEGSRLTVL.

The chain couples TRBV15 to TRBJ2-1; 8 bases map to TRBD2. Trimming took 9 bases from V and 7 from J; bases not matched to a gene: 2. CDR1 is LNHNV, CDR2 YYDKDF, per germline (reference sequence). CDR3 length: 11 residues. The CDR3 DNA is TGTGCCACGAGCGGGAGAAATGAGCAGTTCTTC. Translation gives CATSGRNEQFF.

The chain couples TRBV7-2 to TRBJ2-1; D might be TRBD2 (6 bases). Deletions cut 5 bases from V and 5 bases from J, with 10 bases between. CDR3 length: 13 residues. Germline CDR1 reads SGHTA; CDR2 reads FQGNSA. CDR3 protein: CASSPRGNNEQFF. CDR3 sequence (DNA): TGTGCCAGCAGCCCTCGGGGGAACAATGAGCAGTTCTTC. Full variable domain (rest looked up from reference TRBV7-2 and TRBJ2-1): GAGVSQSPSNKVTEKGKDVELRCDPISGHTALYWYRQSLGQGLEFLIYFQGNSAPDKSGLPSDRFSAERTGGSVSTLTIQRTQQEDSAVYLCASSPRGNNEQFFGPGTRLTVL.